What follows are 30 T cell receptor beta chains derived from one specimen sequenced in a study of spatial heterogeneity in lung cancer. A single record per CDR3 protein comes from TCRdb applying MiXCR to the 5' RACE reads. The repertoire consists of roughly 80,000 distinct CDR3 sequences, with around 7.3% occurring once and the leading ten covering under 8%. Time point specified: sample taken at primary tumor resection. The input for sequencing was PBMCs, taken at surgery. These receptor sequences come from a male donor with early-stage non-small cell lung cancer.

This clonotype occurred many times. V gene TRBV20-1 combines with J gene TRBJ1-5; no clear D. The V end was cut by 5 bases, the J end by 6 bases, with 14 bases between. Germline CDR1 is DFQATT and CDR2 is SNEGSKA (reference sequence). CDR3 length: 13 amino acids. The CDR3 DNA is TGCAGTGCTTGGCGGGCCGTGGGTCAGCCCCAGCATTTT. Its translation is CSAWRAVGQPQHF.

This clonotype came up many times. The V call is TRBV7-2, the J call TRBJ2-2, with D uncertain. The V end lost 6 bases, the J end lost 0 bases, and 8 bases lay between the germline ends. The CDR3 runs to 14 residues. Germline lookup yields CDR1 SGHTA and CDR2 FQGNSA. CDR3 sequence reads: CASRDGSNTGELFF. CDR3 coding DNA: TGTGCCAGCAGGGACGGCTCGAACACCGGGGAGCTGTTTTTT.

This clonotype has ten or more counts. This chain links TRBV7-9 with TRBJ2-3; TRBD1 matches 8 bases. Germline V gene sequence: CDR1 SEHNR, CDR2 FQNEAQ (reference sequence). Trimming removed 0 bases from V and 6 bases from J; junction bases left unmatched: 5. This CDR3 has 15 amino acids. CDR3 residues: CASSLAGQVGDTQYF. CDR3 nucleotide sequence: TGTGCCAGCAGCTTAGCGGGACAGGTCGGCGATACGCAGTATTTT.

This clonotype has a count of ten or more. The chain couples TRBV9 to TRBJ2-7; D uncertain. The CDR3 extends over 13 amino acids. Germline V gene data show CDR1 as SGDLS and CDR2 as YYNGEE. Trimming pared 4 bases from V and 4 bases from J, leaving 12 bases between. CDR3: CASSPSDGYEQYF. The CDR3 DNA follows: TGTGCCAGCAGCCCATCAGACGGATACGAGCAGTACTTC.

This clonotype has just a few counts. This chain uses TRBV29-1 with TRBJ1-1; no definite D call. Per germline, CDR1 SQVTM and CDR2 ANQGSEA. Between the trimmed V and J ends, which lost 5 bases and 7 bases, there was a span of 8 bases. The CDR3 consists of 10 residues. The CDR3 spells CSVFSGEAFF. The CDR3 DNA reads TGCAGCGTTTTCTCGGGTGAAGCTTTCTTT.

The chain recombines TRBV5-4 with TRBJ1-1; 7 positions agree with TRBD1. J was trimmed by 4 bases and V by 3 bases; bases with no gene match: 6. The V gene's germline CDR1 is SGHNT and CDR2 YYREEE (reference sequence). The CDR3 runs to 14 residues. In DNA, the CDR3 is TGTGCCAGCAGCTCAAACAGGGGCCTCACTGAAGCTTTCTTT. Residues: CASSSNRGLTEAFF.

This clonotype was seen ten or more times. The CDR3 bases are TGTGCCAGCAGTTTAAGAGCAGGGGGAACGGGCTATGGCTACACCTTC. It translates to CASSLRAGGTGYGYTF. The rearrangement uses TRBV12-3 or TRBV12-4 and TRBJ1-2; 7 bases align to TRBD1. This CDR3 region has 16 residues. V dropped 2 bases and J dropped 4; count of bases not matched to a gene: 10.

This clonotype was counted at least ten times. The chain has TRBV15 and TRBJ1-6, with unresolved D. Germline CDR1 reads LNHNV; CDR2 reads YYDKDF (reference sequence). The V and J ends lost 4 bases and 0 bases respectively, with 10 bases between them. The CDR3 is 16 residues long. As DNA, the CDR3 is TGTGCCACCAGCACAAAGGGAAGCTCCTATAATTCACCCCTCCACTTT. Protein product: CATSTKGSSYNSPLHF.

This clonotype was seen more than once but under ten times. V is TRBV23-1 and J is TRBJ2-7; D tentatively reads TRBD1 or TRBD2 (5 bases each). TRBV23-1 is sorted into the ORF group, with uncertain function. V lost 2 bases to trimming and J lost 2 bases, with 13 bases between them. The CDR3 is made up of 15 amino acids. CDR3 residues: CASSQAARETYEQYF. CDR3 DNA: TGCGCCAGCAGTCAAGCGGCCAGGGAGACCTACGAGCAGTACTTC.

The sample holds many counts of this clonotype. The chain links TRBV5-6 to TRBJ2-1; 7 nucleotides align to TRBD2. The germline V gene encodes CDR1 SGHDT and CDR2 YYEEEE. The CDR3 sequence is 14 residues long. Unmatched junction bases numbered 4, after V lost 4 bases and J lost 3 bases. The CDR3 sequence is CASSPGLVYNEQFF. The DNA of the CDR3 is TGTGCCAGCAGCCCCGGACTAGTCTACAATGAGCAGTTCTTC.

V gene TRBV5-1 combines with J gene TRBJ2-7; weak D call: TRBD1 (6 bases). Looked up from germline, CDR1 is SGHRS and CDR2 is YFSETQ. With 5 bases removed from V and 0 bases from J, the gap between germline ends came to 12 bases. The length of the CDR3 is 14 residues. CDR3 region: CASRPGTFSYEQYF. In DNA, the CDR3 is TGCGCCAGCAGACCCGGGACATTCTCCTACGAGCAGTACTTC.

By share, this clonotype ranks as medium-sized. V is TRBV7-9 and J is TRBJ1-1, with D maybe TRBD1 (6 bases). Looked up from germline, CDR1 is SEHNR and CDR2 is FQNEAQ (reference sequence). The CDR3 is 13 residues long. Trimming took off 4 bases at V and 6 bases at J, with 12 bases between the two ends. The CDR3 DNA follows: TGTGCCAGCAGCTCCCTACAGGGCGCTGAAGCTTTCTTT. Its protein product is CASSSLQGAEAFF.

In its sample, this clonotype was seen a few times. The CDR3, as DNA: TGTGCCAGCAGCATAAACAGGGTACCGCAGACCCAGTACTTC. Translating gives CASSINRVPQTQYF. The chain uses TRBV7-8 and TRBJ2-5, with a possible D match to TRBD1 (6 bases). Germline lookup yields CDR1 SGHVS and CDR2 FQNEAQ. The CDR3 covers 14 residues. V was clipped by 5 bases and J by 6 bases, with 16 bases between them.

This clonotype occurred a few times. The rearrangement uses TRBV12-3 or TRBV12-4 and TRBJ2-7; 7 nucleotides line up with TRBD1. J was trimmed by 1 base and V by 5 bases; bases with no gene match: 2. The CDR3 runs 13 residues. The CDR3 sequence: CASSGTESYEQYF. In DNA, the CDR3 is TGTGCCAGCAGTGGGACAGAGTCCTACGAGCAGTACTTC.

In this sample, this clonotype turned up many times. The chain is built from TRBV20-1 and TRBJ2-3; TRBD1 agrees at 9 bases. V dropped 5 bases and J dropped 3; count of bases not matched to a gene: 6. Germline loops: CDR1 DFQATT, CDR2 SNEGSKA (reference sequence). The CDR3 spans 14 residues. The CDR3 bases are TGCAGTGCTTGGACAGGGGTGGGTACAGATACGCAGTATTTT. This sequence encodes CSAWTGVGTDTQYF.

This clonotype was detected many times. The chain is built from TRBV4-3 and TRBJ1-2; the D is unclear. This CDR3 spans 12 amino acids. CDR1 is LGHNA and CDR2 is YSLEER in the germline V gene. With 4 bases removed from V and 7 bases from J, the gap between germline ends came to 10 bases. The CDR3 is CASSPPRGGYTF. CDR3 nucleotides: TGCGCCAGCAGCCCGCCTCGGGGTGGCTACACCTTC.

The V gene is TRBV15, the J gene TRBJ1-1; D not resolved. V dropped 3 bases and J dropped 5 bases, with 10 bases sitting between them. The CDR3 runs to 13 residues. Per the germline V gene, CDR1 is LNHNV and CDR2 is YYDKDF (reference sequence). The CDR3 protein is CATSRQEGTEAFF. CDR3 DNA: TGTGCCACCAGCAGGCAAGAAGGGACTGAAGCTTTCTTT.

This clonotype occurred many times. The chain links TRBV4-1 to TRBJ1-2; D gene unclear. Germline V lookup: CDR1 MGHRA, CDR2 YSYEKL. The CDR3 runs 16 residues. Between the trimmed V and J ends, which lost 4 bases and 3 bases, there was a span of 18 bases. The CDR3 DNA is TGCGCCAGCAGCCCCGATAACGGAGGGCCTTACTATGGCTACACCTTC. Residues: CASSPDNGGPYYGYTF.

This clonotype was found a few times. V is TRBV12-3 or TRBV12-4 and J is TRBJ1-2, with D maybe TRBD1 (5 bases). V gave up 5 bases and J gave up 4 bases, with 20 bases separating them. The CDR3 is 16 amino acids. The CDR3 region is CASSHAPMDTAYGYTF. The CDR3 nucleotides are TGTGCCAGCAGTCACGCCCCTATGGACACGGCCTATGGCTACACCTTC.

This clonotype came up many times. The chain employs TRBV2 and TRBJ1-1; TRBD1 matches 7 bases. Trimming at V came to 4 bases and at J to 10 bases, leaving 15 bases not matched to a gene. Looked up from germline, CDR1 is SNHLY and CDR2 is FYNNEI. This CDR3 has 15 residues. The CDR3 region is CASSGYRGDGKGAFF. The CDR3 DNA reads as TGTGCCAGCAGTGGCTACAGGGGAGACGGAAAAGGAGCTTTCTTT. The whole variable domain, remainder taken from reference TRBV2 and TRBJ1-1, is EPEVTQTPSHQVTQMGQEVILRCVPISNHLYFYWYRQILGQKVEFLVSFYNNEISEKSEIFDDQFSVERPDGSNFTLKIRSTKLEDSAMYFCASSGYRGDGKGAFFGQGTRLTVV.

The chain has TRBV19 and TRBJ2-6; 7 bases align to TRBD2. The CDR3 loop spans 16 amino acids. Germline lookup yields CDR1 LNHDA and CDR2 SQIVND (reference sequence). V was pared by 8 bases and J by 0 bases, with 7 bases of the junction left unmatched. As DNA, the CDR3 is TGTGCCAGTGCCGGGAGGACCAACTCTGGGGCCAACGTCCTGACTTTC. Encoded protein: CASAGRTNSGANVLTF.

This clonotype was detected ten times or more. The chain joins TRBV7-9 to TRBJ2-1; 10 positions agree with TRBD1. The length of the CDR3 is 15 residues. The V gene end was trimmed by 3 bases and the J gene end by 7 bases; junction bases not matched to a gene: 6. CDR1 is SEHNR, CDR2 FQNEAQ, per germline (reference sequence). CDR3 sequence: CASSFRDRGRNEQFF. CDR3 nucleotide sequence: TGTGCCAGCAGCTTCCGGGACAGGGGCCGTAATGAGCAGTTCTTC.

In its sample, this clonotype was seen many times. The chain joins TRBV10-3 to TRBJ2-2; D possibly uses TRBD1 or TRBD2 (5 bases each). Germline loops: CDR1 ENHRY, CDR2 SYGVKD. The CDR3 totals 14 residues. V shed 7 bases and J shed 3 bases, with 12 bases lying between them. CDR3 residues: CAITPGPHTGELFF. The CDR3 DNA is TGTGCCATCACCCCGGGACCCCACACCGGGGAGCTGTTTTTT.

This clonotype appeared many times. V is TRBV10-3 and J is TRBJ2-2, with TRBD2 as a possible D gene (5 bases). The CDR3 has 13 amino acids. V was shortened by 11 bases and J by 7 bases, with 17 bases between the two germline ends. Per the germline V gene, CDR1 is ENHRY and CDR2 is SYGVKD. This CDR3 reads CAVMGNGGGELFF. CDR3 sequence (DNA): TGTGCCGTCATGGGAAACGGAGGCGGGGAGCTGTTTTTT.

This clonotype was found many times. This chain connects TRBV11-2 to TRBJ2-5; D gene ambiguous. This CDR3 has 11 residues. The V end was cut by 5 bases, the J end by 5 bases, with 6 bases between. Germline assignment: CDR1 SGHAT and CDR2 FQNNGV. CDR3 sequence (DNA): TGTGCCAGCAGCCCCCTGGAGACCCAGTACTTC. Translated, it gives CASSPLETQYF.

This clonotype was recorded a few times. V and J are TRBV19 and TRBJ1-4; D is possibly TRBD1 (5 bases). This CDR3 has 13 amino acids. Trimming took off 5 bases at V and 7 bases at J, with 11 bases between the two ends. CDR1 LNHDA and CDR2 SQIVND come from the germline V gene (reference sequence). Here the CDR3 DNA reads TGTGCCAGTAGTGTGGCAGGGATTGAAAAACTGTTTTTT. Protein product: CASSVAGIEKLFF.

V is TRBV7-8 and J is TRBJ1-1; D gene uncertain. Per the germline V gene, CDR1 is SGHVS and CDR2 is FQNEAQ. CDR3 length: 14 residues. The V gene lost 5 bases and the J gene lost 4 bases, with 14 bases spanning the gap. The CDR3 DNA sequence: TGTGCCAGCAGCCACGTGGCGCGGGGCACTGAAGCTTTCTTT. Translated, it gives CASSHVARGTEAFF.

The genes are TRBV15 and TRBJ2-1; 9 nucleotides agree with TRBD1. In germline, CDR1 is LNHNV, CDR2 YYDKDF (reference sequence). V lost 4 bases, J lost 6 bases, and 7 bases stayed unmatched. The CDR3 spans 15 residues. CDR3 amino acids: CATSNAGTGINEQFF. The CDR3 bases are TGTGCCACCAGCAACGCCGGGACAGGGATCAATGAGCAGTTCTTC.

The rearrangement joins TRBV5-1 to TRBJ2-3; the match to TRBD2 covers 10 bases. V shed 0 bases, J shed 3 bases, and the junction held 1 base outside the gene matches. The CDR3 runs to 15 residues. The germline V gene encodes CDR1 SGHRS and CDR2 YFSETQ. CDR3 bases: TGCGCCAGCAGCTTGGCGACTAGCGGGACAGATACGCAGTATTTT. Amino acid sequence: CASSLATSGTDTQYF.

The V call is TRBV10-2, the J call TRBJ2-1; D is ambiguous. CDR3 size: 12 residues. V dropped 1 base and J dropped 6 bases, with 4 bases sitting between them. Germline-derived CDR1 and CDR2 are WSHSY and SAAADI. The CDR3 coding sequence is TGCGCCAGCAGTGAGTGGTCCAATGAGCAGTTCTTC. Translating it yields CASSEWSNEQFF.